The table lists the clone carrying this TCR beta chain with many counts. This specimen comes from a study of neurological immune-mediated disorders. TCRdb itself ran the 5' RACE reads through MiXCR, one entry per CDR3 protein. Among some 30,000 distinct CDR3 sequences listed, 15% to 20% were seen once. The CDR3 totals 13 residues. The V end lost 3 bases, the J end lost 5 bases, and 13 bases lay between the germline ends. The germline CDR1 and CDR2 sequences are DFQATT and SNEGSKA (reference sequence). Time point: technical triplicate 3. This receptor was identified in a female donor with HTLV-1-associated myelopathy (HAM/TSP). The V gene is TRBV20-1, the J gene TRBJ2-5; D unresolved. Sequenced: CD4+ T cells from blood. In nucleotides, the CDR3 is TGCAGTGCTAGTGTGTCATGGGGTGAGACCCAGTACTTC. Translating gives CSASVSWGETQYF.